These T cell receptor beta chains were read from a single sample in a study of T cell responses to AZD1222 COVID-19 vaccine. The repertoire was sequenced with immunoSEQ multiplex PCR; TCRdb's copy has only in-frame clones and lacks some. The sample consists of approximately 92,000 clones, approximately 90% of them appearing once. This material consisted of peripheral blood, taken on day 0 of AZD1222 vaccination. The receptors derive from an adult in good health. Both conserved end residues are part of each CDR3. A D gene is named only where the DNA matches it firmly. The listing skips clone size in some rows; elsewhere it reads once, few, many or a size class.

d_call clone_size j_call v_call cdr3_aa cdr3_nt
- once TRBJ1-1 TRBV19 CASTGNTEAFF TGTGCCAGTACCGGGAACACTGAAGCTTTCTTT
- - TRBJ2-7 TRBV5-1 CASSSGTNSYEQYF TGCGCCAGCAGCTCGGGGACAAATTCCTACGAGCAGTACTTC
- once TRBJ1-5 TRBV30 CAWSVPPNQPQHF TGTGCCTGGAGTGTACCCCCTAATCAGCCCCAGCATTTT
TRBD2 - TRBJ2-1 TRBV7-9 CASAGLAGIDEQFF TGTGCCAGCGCAGGACTAGCGGGAATAGATGAGCAGTTCTTC
- - TRBJ2-3 TRBV4-3 CASSQGVTAGSTDTQYF TGCGCCAGCAGCCAGGGTGTCACGGCCGGAAGCACAGATACGCAGTATTTT
TRBD1 - TRBJ1-1 TRBV30 CAWSGTGRTEAFF TGTGCCTGGAGTGGGACAGGGAGAACTGAAGCTTTCTTT
- - TRBJ2-2 TRBV4-2 CASGGVDTGELFF TGTGCCAGCGGAGGAGTCGACACCGGGGAGCTGTTTTTT
- - TRBJ2-7 TRBV6-5 CASRKTGLYEQYF TGTGCCAGCCGCAAGACTGGTCTCTACGAGCAGTACTTC
TRBD1 - TRBJ1-3 TRBV3-1/TRBV3-2 CASSQPGTGDF TGTGCCAGCAGCCAACCCGGGACAGGAGATTTT
- - TRBJ1-3 TRBV30 CAWSQHWGNTIYF TGTGCCTGGAGCCAGCACTGGGGAAACACCATATATTTT
- - TRBJ1-2 TRBV27 CASSFIGGNYGYTF TGTGCCAGCAGTTTCATTGGCGGAAACTATGGCTACACCTTC
TRBD2 - TRBJ2-5 TRBV3-1/TRBV3-2 CASSQDTGLAARQETQYF TGTGCCAGCAGCCAAGATACGGGACTAGCGGCACGACAAGAGACCCAGTACTTC
TRBD1 - TRBJ2-5 TRBV30 CAWSTGGVLETQYF TGTGCCTGGAGTACAGGGGGCGTATTAGAGACCCAGTACTTC
- - TRBJ2-1 TRBV4-3 CASSPKSPYYNEQFF TGCGCCAGCAGCCCCAAGAGTCCGTATTACAATGAGCAGTTCTTC
- once TRBJ1-1 TRBV6-2/TRBV6-3 CASSYSSVTANTEAFF TGTGCCAGCAGTTACTCGAGTGTCACCGCGAACACTGAAGCTTTCTTT
TRBD2 - TRBJ2-5 TRBV7-9 CASSRAGRQETQYF TGTGCCAGCAGCCGAGCGGGGAGACAAGAGACCCAGTACTTC
TRBD2 - TRBJ2-3 TRBV27 CASTRDGGGEDTQYF TGTGCCAGCACTCGAGACGGCGGGGGGGAAGATACGCAGTATTTT
- - TRBJ2-1 TRBV12-5 CASGLVGNNEQFF TGTGCTAGTGGTTTGGTAGGGAACAATGAGCAGTTCTTC
TRBD1 - TRBJ1-1 TRBV7-8 CASSLELGLGTGVHTEAFF TGTGCCAGCAGCTTAGAGTTGGGCCTGGGGACAGGGGTCCACACTGAAGCTTTCTTT
- - TRBJ2-3 TRBV3-1/TRBV3-2 CASSQERYSTDTQYF TGTGCCAGCAGCCAAGAAAGGTATAGCACAGATACGCAGTATTTT
TRBD1 - TRBJ2-3 TRBV5-1 CASSPNQGGTGSDTQYF TGCGCCAGCAGCCCGAATCAGGGCGGGACAGGATCCGATACGCAGTATTTT
- few TRBJ1-6 TRBV6-1 CASSERWGSNSPLHF TGTGCCAGCAGTGAAAGGTGGGGATCTAATTCACCCCTCCACTTT
- once TRBJ2-7 TRBV12-3/TRBV12-4 CASSSNYEQYF TGTGCCAGCAGTTCAAACTACGAGCAGTACTTC
- - TRBJ1-5 TRBV4-1 CASSQDQRVGNQPQHF TGCGCCAGCAGCCAAGATCAACGGGTAGGCAATCAGCCCCAGCATTTT
- - TRBJ2-7 TRBV5-4 CASSLRLTGYEQYF TGTGCCAGCAGCTTACGACTTACAGGGTACGAGCAGTACTTC
TRBD1 - TRBJ1-2 TRBV6-4 CASSESGTGGIGYTF TGTGCCAGCAGTGAATCCGGGACAGGGGGTATTGGCTACACCTTC
TRBD1 - TRBJ1-5 TRBV27 CASSLYFRGGNNQPQHF TGTGCCAGCAGTTTATATTTCAGGGGGGGGAACAATCAGCCCCAGCATTTT
- - TRBJ1-2 TRBV6-1 CASKDDLQAGYTF TGTGCCAGCAAAGACGACCTGCAGGCTGGCTACACCTTC
- - TRBJ1-2 TRBV23-1 CASGLIEGPSYGYTF TGCGCCAGCGGTCTGATAGAGGGCCCCTCCTATGGCTACACCTTC
- - TRBJ1-1 TRBV4-3 CASSQSGREGTEAFF TGCGCCAGCAGCCAATCGGGACGGGAGGGCACTGAAGCTTTCTTT
- - TRBJ1-1 TRBV7-6 CASSSGGALNTEAFF TGTGCCAGCAGCTCGGGGGGGGCCCTTAACACTGAAGCTTTCTTT
TRBD1 - TRBJ2-5 TRBV6-2/TRBV6-3 CASSYSGQGAPGVKTQYF TGTGCCAGCAGTTACTCGGGACAGGGGGCGCCAGGAGTGAAGACCCAGTACTTC
- - TRBJ1-3 TRBV19 CASSIITPGSGNTIYF TGTGCCAGTAGTATTATTACACCCGGCTCTGGAAACACCATATATTTT
TRBD2 - TRBJ2-3 TRBV18 CASSPQKAGVEYF TGTGCCAGCTCACCACAGAAAGCGGGGGTAGAGTATTTT
- - TRBJ1-2 TRBV5-1 CASSAVSGTSYGYTF TGTGCCAGCAGCGCCGTCTCCGGGACGTCCTATGGCTACACCTTC
- - TRBJ2-1 TRBV19 CAIKPNEQFF TGTGCCATTAAACCGAATGAGCAGTTCTTC
TRBD2 - TRBJ2-1 TRBV7-3 CASSSKARTSGPSSYNEQFF TGTGCCAGCAGCTCCAAAGCCCGGACTAGCGGGCCGAGCTCCTACAATGAGCAGTTCTTC
- - TRBJ1-1 TRBV10-3 CAIGRSMNTEAFF TGTGCCATCGGAAGGAGTATGAACACTGAAGCTTTCTTT
- - TRBJ2-3 TRBV5-1 CASSLATDTQYF TGCGCCAGCAGCTTGGCCACAGATACGCAGTATTTT
- - TRBJ2-1 TRBV6-5 CASSYSSAYEQFF TGTGCCAGCAGTTACTCGTCCGCTTATGAGCAGTTCTTC
TRBD1 - TRBJ2-2 TRBV9 CASSEDRGRVTGELFF TGTGCCAGCAGCGAGGACAGGGGGCGCGTTACCGGGGAGCTGTTTTTT
- - TRBJ2-7 TRBV11-2 CASSLELNQWSGEQYF TGTGCCAGCAGCTTAGAATTGAACCAATGGTCTGGCGAGCAGTACTTC
TRBD1 - TRBJ2-7 TRBV5-4 CASSLGTGGSYEQYF TGTGCCAGCAGCTTGGGGACAGGGGGCTCCTACGAGCAGTACTTC
- - TRBJ1-6 TRBV18 CASSPDRNSPLHF TGTGCCAGCTCCCCTGACAGGAATTCACCCCTCCACTTT
- - TRBJ1-5 TRBV30 CAWSVGVGEKPQHF TGTGCCTGGAGCGTCGGGGTGGGAGAGAAACCCCAGCATTTT
TRBD2 - TRBJ2-3 TRBV19 CASSSPGGIDTQYF TGTGCCAGTAGTTCCCCGGGGGGAATAGATACGCAGTATTTT
- - TRBJ2-1 TRBV11-3 CASSLEGAISQFF TGTGCCAGCAGCTTAGAGGGGGCGATCAGCCAGTTCTTC